This T cell receptor beta chain derives from a study of siplizumab effects on memory and regulatory T cells (dated by TCRdb to 2018 to 2020). About the study as a whole: The study examined how the anti-CD2 antibody siplizumab affects alloreactive T-cell subsets in allogeneic mixed lymphocyte reactions built from human PBMCs.

Sorted unstimulated T cells, along with proliferating T cells recovered from mixed lymphocyte reactions, underwent TCRbeta CDR3 sequencing. Fresh whole blood from about eleven HLA-typed healthy donors served as the source for isolating PBMCs. To map where alloreactive clones came from, CD4+ regulatory T cells in the unstimulated state were FACS-sorted. What the authors observed across the whole study: Compared with memory T cells, unstimulated naive T cells appeared more diverse, and naive cells seemed to make a substantial contribution to the alloresponse. No functional confirmation was obtained for the suppressive function of proliferating Tregs from siplizumab cultures. Sequences below about 10^-5 frequency were poorly captured, so only a minor fraction of alloreactive clones could be mapped to unstimulated subsets. Siplizumab significantly reduced the cumulative frequency of alloreactive sequences traceable to unstimulated CD4+ memory T cells. For roughly 80-96% of proliferating CD4+ or CD8+ clones, no naive or memory phenotype could be assigned. In reactions with siplizumab, an average of roughly 70% of mappable alloreactive CD4+ clones were Treg-derived, compared with roughly 26% in control reactions.

Libraries were prepared through the immunoSEQ multiplex PCR assay. The deep sequencing platform assayed around 10^5 TCR templates per sample. Genomic DNA extracted from sorted T cells was used for TCRbeta CDR3 sequencing. Per the authors' processing: The R programming language was used for the clonal analysis of the TCRbeta CDR3 data. Comparing unstimulated samples against CFSE-low samples taken after the reaction was how alloreactive CD4+ and CD8+ clones were defined. Regulatory or non-regulatory origin of alloreactive CD4+ clones was assigned by matching sequences to the sorted unstimulated Treg and non-Treg repertoires. Imported from immuneACCESS, the table was reduced by TCRdb to in-frame sequences with V and J called. These copies leave out some clones; in studies compared against another copy, an unresolved V gene accounts for under half, and the cause of the remainder is not known. For V, J and clone size, that table is used; D and trimming come from the DNA. The sample table contains roughly 100,000 clones; only one count was recorded for over 90% of them. The top ten clones comprise approximately 0.67% of the sample.

This clone showed up just a few times. Its binding antigen is unknown. Within one base of it there is no much larger clone, and no base qualities were kept. The clonotype was recovered from a human donor in good health. Sequencing input: Tregs sorted from blood.

The nucleotides are TGCGCCAGCAGCCCCAGGGTAGACTATGGCTACACCTTC. This codes for CASSPRVDYGYTF. Recombination connected TRBV5-1 to TRBJ1-2; 5 matching bases give a weak D call of TRBD1. Based on the germline V gene, the CDR1 and CDR2 sequences are SGHRS and YFSETQ. The CDR3 holds 13 amino acids from the cysteine to the phenylalanine. The kept DNA is CDR3 alone, 39 bases in frame from the first base. V sheds 4 bases and J sheds 3 bases, leaving 10 bases between their ends.